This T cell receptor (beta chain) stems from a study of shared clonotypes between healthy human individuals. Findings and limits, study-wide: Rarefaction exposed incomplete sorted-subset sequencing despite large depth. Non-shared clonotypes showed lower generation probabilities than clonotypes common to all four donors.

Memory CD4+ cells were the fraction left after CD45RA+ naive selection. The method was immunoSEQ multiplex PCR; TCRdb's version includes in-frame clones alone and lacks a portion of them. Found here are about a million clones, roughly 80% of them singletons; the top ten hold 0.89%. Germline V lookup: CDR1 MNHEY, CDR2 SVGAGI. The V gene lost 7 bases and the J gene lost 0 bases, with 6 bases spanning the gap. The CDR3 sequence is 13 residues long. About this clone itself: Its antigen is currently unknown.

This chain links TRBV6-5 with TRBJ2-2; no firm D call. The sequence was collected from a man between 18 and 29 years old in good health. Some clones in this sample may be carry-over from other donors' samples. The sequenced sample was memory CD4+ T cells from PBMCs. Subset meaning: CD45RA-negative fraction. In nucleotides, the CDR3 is TGTGCCAGCACCTCGTCGAACACCGGGGAGCTGTTTTTT. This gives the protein CASTSSNTGELFF.